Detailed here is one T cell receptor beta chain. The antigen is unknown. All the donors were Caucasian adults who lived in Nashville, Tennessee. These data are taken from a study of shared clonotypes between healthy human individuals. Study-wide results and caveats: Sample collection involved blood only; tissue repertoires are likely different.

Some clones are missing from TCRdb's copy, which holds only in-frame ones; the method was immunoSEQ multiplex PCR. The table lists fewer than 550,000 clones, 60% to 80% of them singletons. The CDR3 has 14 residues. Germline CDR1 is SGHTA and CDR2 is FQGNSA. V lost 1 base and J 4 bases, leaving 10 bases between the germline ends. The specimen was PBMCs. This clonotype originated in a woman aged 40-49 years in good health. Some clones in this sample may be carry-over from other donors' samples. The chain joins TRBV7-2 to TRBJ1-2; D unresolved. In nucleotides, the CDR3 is TGTGCCAGCAGCTTAGTACAAGGACCCTATGGCTACACCTTC. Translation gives CASSLVQGPYGYTF.